The T cell receptor (beta chain) under discussion was sequenced for a study of cytomegalovirus exposure and HLA in healthy donors. The CDR3 has 14 amino acids. V lost 0 bases and J lost 6; bases outside the gene matches: 3. Germline-derived CDR1 and CDR2 are SGHRS and YFSETQ. Both 60 Vbeta primers and 13 Jbeta primers went into the PCR. The method was immunoSEQ multiplex PCR; TCRdb's version includes in-frame clones alone and lacks a portion of them. This sample has around 160,000 clones, with almost 80% found just once. The TCR sequence derives from a middle-aged woman in good health and CMV-seropositive. Sequencing was performed on PBMCs. The chain is built from TRBV5-1 and TRBJ1-2, with TRBD1 matching over 9 bases. Written as DNA, the CDR3 is TGCGCCAGCAGCTTGGGGGACAGGGCCCATGGCTACACCTTC. Translation: CASSLGDRAHGYTF.